This T cell receptor beta chain came from a study of somatic mutations in cytotoxic T cells in rheumatoid arthritis. Whole-study findings and limits: Antigen targets of the expanded CD8+ clones remained unidentified. With 60 to 65 patients examined, about eight had a largest CD8+ clone exceeding 20% of CD8+ cells.

Positive magnetic bead selection was used to isolate CD4+ and CD8+ cells; purity was checked by flow cytometry. The method was immunoSEQ multiplex PCR; TCRdb's version includes in-frame clones alone and lacks a portion of them. The sample has about 7,000 clones, about three fifths seen once. Of note for this clone: Its antigen remains unknown.

Trimming pared 4 bases from V and 2 bases from J, leaving 14 bases between. The CDR3 is made up of 15 amino acids. The germline gives CDR1 MNHNS, CDR2 SASEGT. The clonotype comes from a woman between 40 and 50 years old in good health. The chain uses TRBV6-1 and TRBJ1-2; TRBD1 is a possible D gene (5 bases). Sequenced sample: CD8+ T cells sorted from blood. The chain's CDR3 is CASSALPGENYGYTF. In DNA form, the CDR3 reads TGTGCCAGCAGTGCCCTTCCGGGGGAAAACTATGGCTACACCTTC.